The T cell receptor beta chain under discussion was sequenced for a study of control samples from healthy donors and cancer patients. Germline loops: CDR1 MNHEY, CDR2 SVGEGT. V shed 6 bases and J 1 base; nucleotides not matched to a gene: 15. The CDR3 is 18 residues long. Profiling relied on immunoSEQ multiplex PCR, and the TCRdb table lists in-frame clones only, not all of them. Seen here are 90,000 to 120,000 clones, 70% to 85% observed once, and the top ten hold around 6.4%. The sequencing input was blood. The gene calls are TRBV6-2 or TRBV6-3 and TRBJ2-7; 10 bases fit TRBD1. This TCR was recovered from a man between 18 and 35 years old in good health. CDR3 sequence (DNA): TGTGCCAGCAGCCGGGACAGGGGTAGGGTGTACGGGTCCTACGAGCAGTACTTC. Protein: CASSRDRGRVYGSYEQYF.